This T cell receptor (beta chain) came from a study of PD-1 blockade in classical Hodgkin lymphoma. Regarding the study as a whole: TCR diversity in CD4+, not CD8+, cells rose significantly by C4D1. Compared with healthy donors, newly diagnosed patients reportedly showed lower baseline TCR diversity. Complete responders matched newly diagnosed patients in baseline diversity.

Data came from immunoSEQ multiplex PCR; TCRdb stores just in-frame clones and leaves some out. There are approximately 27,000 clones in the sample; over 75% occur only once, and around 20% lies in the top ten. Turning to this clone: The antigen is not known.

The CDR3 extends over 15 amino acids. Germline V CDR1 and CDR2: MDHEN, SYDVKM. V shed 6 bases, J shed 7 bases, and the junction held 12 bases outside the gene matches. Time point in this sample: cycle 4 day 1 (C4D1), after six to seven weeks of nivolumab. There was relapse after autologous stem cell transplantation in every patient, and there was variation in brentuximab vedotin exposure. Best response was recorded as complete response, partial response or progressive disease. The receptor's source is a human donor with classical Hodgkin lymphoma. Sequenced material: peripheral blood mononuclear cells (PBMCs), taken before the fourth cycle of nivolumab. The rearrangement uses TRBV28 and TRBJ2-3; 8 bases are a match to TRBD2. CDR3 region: CASSDPGGAQYTQYF. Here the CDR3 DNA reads TGTGCCAGCAGCGATCCCGGGGGGGCCCAATATACGCAGTATTTT.